A single sample is the source of the 6 T cell receptor beta chains below, sequenced in a study of CD8 T cells in ankylosing spondylitis. TCRdb fed the 5' RACE reads into MiXCR, producing one record per CDR3 protein. This sample has about 280,000 distinct CDR3 sequences, with 20% found just once. Sequenced: blood, either unsorted or a sorted T cell fraction (not recorded which). Receptors were obtained from a male donor with ankylosing spondylitis or in good health (not recorded which).

This clonotype has just a few counts. V is TRBV5-1 and J is TRBJ1-6, with no clear D. The CDR3 sequence is 16 residues long. The germline V and J ends were trimmed by 0 bases and 3 bases, with 10 bases remaining between them. Germline V gene data show CDR1 as SGHRS and CDR2 as YFSETQ. In DNA form, the CDR3 reads TGCGCCAGCAGCTTGGCCGTTGGGGACTATAATTCACCCCTCCACTTT. Amino acids: CASSLAVGDYNSPLHF.

J is TRBJ2-5 and V is TRBV20-1, with D maybe TRBD1 (6 bases). The germline V gene has CDR1 DFQATT and CDR2 SNEGSKA (reference sequence). The CDR3 has 13 residues. V lost 6 bases to trimming and J lost 4 bases, with 15 bases between them. The CDR3 sequence: CSASPGAAETQYF. For the CDR3, the DNA is TGCAGTGCAAGTCCAGGGGCGGCAGAGACCCAGTACTTC.

The chain has TRBV7-8 and TRBJ2-1; D might be TRBD2 (5 bases). V lost 3 bases and J lost 5, with 8 bases in between. Germline CDR1 SGHVS, CDR2 FQNEAQ. The CDR3 covers 13 residues. CDR3 in amino acids: CASSFRLNNEQFF. CDR3 DNA sequence: TGTGCCAGCAGCTTCCGACTAAACAATGAGCAGTTCTTC.

The V call is TRBV14, the J call TRBJ2-3, with 8 bases that match TRBD2. The trim removed 1 base at V and 7 bases at J, leaving 10 bases unmatched. The CDR3 has 16 residues. CDR1 SGHDN and CDR2 FVKESK come from the germline V gene. CDR3 DNA: TGTGCCAGCAGCCAAGGAAACAGCGGGAGACCATATACGCAGTATTTT. It specifies CASSQGNSGRPYTQYF.

This clonotype turned up a few times. CDR3 loop: CSARGPNVETQYF. CDR3 DNA sequence: TGCAGTGCTAGAGGCCCAAACGTGGAGACCCAGTACTTC. This chain joins TRBV20-1 and TRBJ2-5; no definite D call. V lost 1 base, J lost 5 bases, and 11 bases lay in between. There are 13 residues in the CDR3. Germline values: CDR1 DFQATT, CDR2 SNEGSKA (reference sequence).

This clonotype was seen repeatedly, ten times or more. The chain has TRBV12-3 or TRBV12-4 and TRBJ2-6; maybe TRBD1 (7 bases). The CDR3 has 18 amino acids. V lost 3 bases and J 0 bases, leaving 15 bases between the germline ends. The CDR3 region is CASSFRGTVDSGANVLTF. In DNA, the CDR3 is TGTGCCAGCAGTTTTCGCGGGACAGTTGACTCTGGGGCCAACGTCCTGACTTTC.